This TCR beta chain was observed in a study of spatial heterogeneity in lung cancer. Unique molecular identifiers, one per molecule, were present on every TCR cDNA molecule. TCRdb called the 5' RACE reads again in MiXCR, with one record for every CDR3 protein. Here the sample spans around 3,600 distinct CDR3 sequences, about 16% being singletons. This clonotype showed up many times. Its specificity is unknown. A library prepared for alpha chains yielded this beta chain as an off-target read; its size is of little meaning. Time point in this sample: sample taken at primary tumor resection. Broader study findings: Counts that tracked tumor mutation counts were those of expanded intratumoral alpha and beta TCRs.

The clonotype was recovered from a female donor with early-stage non-small cell lung cancer. The sequenced sample was lung tumor tissue, obtained at surgery.

Here the CDR3 DNA reads TGTGCCAGCAGTTTAGCAGCGGGGGGTTCCTACGAGCAGTACTTC. It is translated as CASSLAAGGSYEQYF. The chain has TRBV28 and TRBJ2-7, with TRBD2 identical over 9 bases. Germline CDR1 is MDHEN and CDR2 is SYDVKM. This CDR3 is 15 amino acids long. The junction had 3 bases not matched to a gene; V was cut back by 2 bases and J by 1 base.